The clone carrying this T cell receptor (beta chain) was observed many times. MiXCR, applied by TCRdb to the RT-PCR reads, yields one record per CDR3 protein. The sample contains 650,000 to 800,000 distinct CDR3 sequences, approximately 15% of which appear only once. V was clipped by 1 base and J by 2 bases; unmatched bases: 3. The length of the CDR3 is 16 residues. The germline V gene has CDR1 SGHRS and CDR2 YFSETQ. The sequence was obtained from a female donor in good health, serving as a healthy control. What was sequenced was memory CD4+ T cells from blood. This chain connects TRBV5-1 to TRBJ2-1; 10 bases agree with TRBD2. CDR3 residues: CASSLFLAGAYNEQFF. As DNA, the CDR3 is TGCGCCAGCAGCTTGTTTCTAGCGGGAGCCTACAATGAGCAGTTCTTC.